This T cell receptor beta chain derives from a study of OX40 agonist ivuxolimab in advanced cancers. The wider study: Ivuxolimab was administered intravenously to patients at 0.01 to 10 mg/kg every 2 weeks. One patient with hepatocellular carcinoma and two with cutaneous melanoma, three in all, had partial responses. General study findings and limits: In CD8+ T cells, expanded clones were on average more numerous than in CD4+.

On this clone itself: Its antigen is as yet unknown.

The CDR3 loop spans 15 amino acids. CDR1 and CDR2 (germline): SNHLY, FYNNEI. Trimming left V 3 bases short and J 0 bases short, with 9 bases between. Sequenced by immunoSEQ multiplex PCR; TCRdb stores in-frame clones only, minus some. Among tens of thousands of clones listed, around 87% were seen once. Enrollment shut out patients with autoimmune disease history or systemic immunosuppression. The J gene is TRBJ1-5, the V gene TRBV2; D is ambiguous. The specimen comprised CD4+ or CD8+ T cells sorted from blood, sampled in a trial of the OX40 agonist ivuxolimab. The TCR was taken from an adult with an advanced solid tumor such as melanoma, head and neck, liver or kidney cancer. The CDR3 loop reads CASSDLANSNQPQHF. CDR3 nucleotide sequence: TGTGCCAGCAGTGACTTGGCTAATAGCAATCAGCCCCAGCATTTT.